This TCR beta chain was profiled in a study of early stage breast cancer tumors. Background on the study: ER+/PR+/HER2- status applied to about 80% of the 16 invasive breast tumors. Study observations and caveats: Blood repertoires resembled normal breast more than tumor. Tumors had approximately 2.5-fold higher T cell density than normal breast.

Profiled with immunoSEQ multiplex PCR; TCRdb holds only in-frame clones, not every one. The repertoire includes 35,000 to 45,000 clones, 65% to 75% of them detected once, and over 6% sits in the top ten. On this clone: The antigen is unknown.

Trimming removed 2 bases from V and 0 bases from J, with 23 bases in between. This CDR3 contains 19 residues. Germline V lookup: CDR1 SGHRS, CDR2 YFSETQ. What was sequenced was blood. This sequence was found in a person aged 55 to 70 with breast cancer. The V gene is TRBV5-1, the J gene TRBJ1-1; a weak D match, TRBD1 (5 bases). The CDR3: CASSLGVGGTSRLNTEAFF. CDR3 in DNA: TGCGCCAGCAGCTTAGGTGTCGGAGGGACCTCTCGCCTGAACACTGAAGCTTTCTTT.